Following are 32 T cell receptor beta chains from one sample sequenced in a study of T cells in Graves' hyperthyroidism and ophthalmopathy. Amplification of TCR beta CDR3 regions used RNA as the template. Using the HTBI primer set, a first-round RT-PCR was run on the TCR CDR3. TCRdb passed the multiplex PCR reads through MiXCR, listing each CDR3 protein once. The data contain hundreds of thousands of distinct CDR3 sequences, about 17% of them singletons. The sequenced sample was blood. These receptors originate from a woman in her forties or fifties with Graves' hyperthyroidism that later progressed to Graves' ophthalmopathy.

This clonotype was picked up many times. The chain recombines TRBV20-1 with TRBJ1-2, with TRBD1 as a possible D gene (5 bases). The V end lost 6 bases, the J end lost 8 bases, and 19 bases lay between the germline ends. The CDR3 totals 13 residues. Germline assignment: CDR1 DFQATT and CDR2 SNEGSKA (reference sequence). CDR3 region: CSATSQDKWGYTF. Here the CDR3 DNA reads TGCAGTGCCACCAGTCAGGACAAGTGGGGCTACACCTTC.

The chain recombines TRBV27 with TRBJ1-6; D unresolved. The germline V gene has CDR1 MNHEY and CDR2 SMNVEV (reference sequence). The ends were cut back, 2 bases at V and 10 bases at J, with 15 bases in the middle. This CDR3 is 15 amino acids long. The CDR3 is CASSLPGFQGSPLHF. The CDR3 nucleotides read TGTGCCAGCAGTTTACCGGGGTTCCAAGGATCACCCCTCCACTTT.

A note on this clonotype: A read error may be the cause here, since a much bigger clone is one base away. The chain links TRBV30 to TRBJ1-1, with D uncertain. The CDR3 is 12 residues long. CDR1 and CDR2 from the germline V gene are GTSNPN and SVGIG (reference sequence). Trimming shortened V by 2 bases and J by 0 bases, and 4 bases separated the two germline ends. The CDR3 region has the DNA TGTGCCTGGAGTTCCATGAACACTGAAGCTTTCTTT. Protein: CAWSSMNTEAFF.

The rearrangement links TRBV4-1 to TRBJ1-1; D is undetermined. Trimming cost V 0 bases and J 8 bases, with 10 bases left between them. The CDR3 contains 13 residues. Per germline, CDR1 MGHRA and CDR2 YSYEKL. CDR3 bases: TGCGCCAGCAGCCAAGATCGGGTGTTGGAAGCTTTCTTT. Its protein product is CASSQDRVLEAFF.

In its sample, this clonotype was seen many times. CDR3 bases: TGTGCCAGCAGCATGGACAGGACGTACTATGGCTACACCTTC. It specifies CASSMDRTYYGYTF. The rearrangement joins TRBV12-3 or TRBV12-4 to TRBJ1-2, with TRBD1 identical over 7 bases. This CDR3 has 14 residues. Trimming took 6 bases from V and 3 from J; bases not matched to a gene: 7.

This clonotype was observed many times. The chain is built from TRBV7-9 and TRBJ1-1; D is perhaps TRBD1 (5 bases). The germline V gene encodes CDR1 SEHNR and CDR2 FQNEAQ (reference sequence). V was shortened by 5 bases and J by 6 bases, with 22 bases between the two germline ends. CDR3 size: 16 residues. The CDR3 DNA follows: TGTGCCAGCAGCCGGGGGAGCCACCGTGGGGCCTCTGAAGCTTTCTTT. Translating gives CASSRGSHRGASEAFF.

In its sample, this clonotype was seen many times. V gene TRBV28 combines with J gene TRBJ1-6; D uncertain. This CDR3 has 13 residues. Trimming took off 11 bases at V and 0 bases at J, with 8 bases between the two ends. Germline V CDR1 and CDR2: MDHEN, SYDVKM. The CDR3, as DNA: TGTGCCGCAGGAAGCTCCTATAATTCACCCCTCCACTTT. Its translation is CAAGSSYNSPLHF.

This clonotype was detected once. The V and J genes are TRBV11-2 and TRBJ2-3; no firm D call. This CDR3 contains 14 residues. Trimming removed 5 bases at V and 2 bases at J, with 11 bases between. Looked up from germline, CDR1 is SGHAT and CDR2 is FQNNGV. CDR3 coding DNA: TGTGCCAGCAGCCCATATCGGGCCACAGATACGCAGTATTTT. Protein sequence: CASSPYRATDTQYF.

V and J are TRBV20-1 and TRBJ2-3; 9 nucleotides agree with TRBD2. The CDR3 length is 15 residues. The germline V gene has CDR1 DFQATT and CDR2 SNEGSKA (reference sequence). Trimming cost V 6 bases and J 5 bases; bases outside gene matches: 12. This CDR3 is CSANQERGEGDTQYF. CDR3 nucleotides: TGCAGTGCGAATCAAGAGCGGGGGGAGGGAGATACGCAGTATTTT.

The sample holds a few counts of this clonotype. The chain carries TRBV7-2 and TRBJ2-2, with no clear D. This CDR3 region has 16 residues. Germline CDR1 SGHTA, CDR2 FQGNSA. V lost 2 bases to trimming and J lost 1 base, with 11 bases between them. CDR3 amino acids: CASSLQDPLNTGELFF. The DNA of the CDR3 is TGTGCCAGCAGCTTACAGGATCCGTTGAACACCGGGGAGCTGTTTTTT.

This clonotype was detected many times. The chain is built from TRBV6-6 and TRBJ1-1; perhaps TRBD1 as D (5 bases). The CDR3 runs to 11 residues. CDR1 is MNHNY and CDR2 is SVGAGI in the germline V gene (reference sequence). V lost 2 bases and J lost 8, with 6 bases in between. CDR3 DNA: TGTGCCAGCAGTTACGGGGGGGAAGCTTTCTTT. It is translated as CASSYGGEAFF.

This clonotype came up many times. The V call is TRBV12-3 or TRBV12-4, the J call TRBJ2-7; the D is unclear. Trimming took off 3 bases at V and 5 bases at J, with 11 bases between the two ends. CDR3 length: 13 residues. The CDR3 reads CASSFLGLHEQYF. DNA of the CDR3: TGTGCCAGCAGTTTCCTAGGTCTCCACGAGCAGTACTTC.

The rearrangement links TRBV6-1 to TRBJ2-5; 8 bases are a match to TRBD1. Germline lookup yields CDR1 MNHNS and CDR2 SASEGT. V was clipped by 6 bases and J by 4 bases; unmatched bases: 7. CDR3 length: 14 residues. The CDR3: CASRTGTGGETQYF. CDR3 nucleotide sequence: TGTGCCAGCAGAACCGGGACAGGAGGAGAGACCCAGTACTTC.

This clonotype has a count of ten or more. The chain couples TRBV27 to TRBJ2-1; maybe TRBD1 (6 bases). CDR3 length equals 15 residues. Per the germline V gene, CDR1 is MNHEY and CDR2 is SMNVEV (reference sequence). The V gene lost 5 bases and the J gene lost 5 bases, with 16 bases spanning the gap. CDR3 bases: TGTGCCAGCAGTCCGAGACAGGTACTGGACAATGAGCAGTTCTTC. Its protein product is CASSPRQVLDNEQFF.

The rearrangement joins TRBV5-1 to TRBJ2-5; 8 nucleotides align to TRBD1. In germline, CDR1 is SGHRS, CDR2 YFSETQ. CDR3 length: 13 residues. V trimming: 5 bases; J trimming: 2 bases; junction bases outside the gene matches: 2. The DNA for the CDR3 is TGCGCCAGCAGGGGACAGGCGCAAGAGACCCAGTACTTC. Protein sequence: CASRGQAQETQYF.

This clonotype was recorded at least ten times. The rearrangement links TRBV19 to TRBJ2-1; perhaps TRBD2 as D (6 bases). Germline values: CDR1 LNHDA, CDR2 SQIVND (reference sequence). V was clipped by 3 bases and J by 0 bases, with 9 bases between them. The CDR3 sequence is 15 residues long. DNA for the CDR3: TGTGCCAGTAGTATCAGGCGGGGCTCCTACAATGAGCAGTTCTTC. Translation gives CASSIRRGSYNEQFF.

This clonotype was seen ten or more times. V usage is TRBV5-1 and J usage is TRBJ1-2; D may be TRBD1 (6 bases). V lost 5 bases to trimming and J lost 4 bases, with 18 bases between them. The CDR3 runs 15 residues. The germline gives CDR1 SGHRS, CDR2 YFSETQ. The CDR3 sequence: CASSGGRGPSYGYTF. The CDR3 DNA reads as TGCGCCAGCAGTGGGGGCAGGGGACCCTCCTATGGCTACACCTTC.

This clonotype was found a few times. This chain connects TRBV20-1 to TRBJ2-3, with a tentative D call TRBD2 (6 bases). The V end lost 3 bases, the J end lost 0 bases, and 10 bases lay between the germline ends. From germline, CDR1 is DFQATT and CDR2 SNEGSKA (reference sequence). This CDR3 has 14 residues. In nucleotides, the CDR3 is TGCAGTGCTAGCCTAGCGACTAGCACAGATACGCAGTATTTT. Its translation: CSASLATSTDTQYF.

J is TRBJ2-7 and V is TRBV20-1; D might be TRBD1 (6 bases). CDR3 length: 14 residues. Between the trimmed V and J ends, which lost 4 bases and 1 base, there was a span of 14 bases. Germline CDR1 DFQATT, CDR2 SNEGSKA (reference sequence). CDR3 nucleotide sequence: TGCAGTGCTACCGACAGGACACAATCCTACGAGCAGTACTTC. Translating it yields CSATDRTQSYEQYF.

The chain couples TRBV7-8 to TRBJ1-5; D gene uncertain. CDR1 and CDR2 from the germline V gene are SGHVS and FQNEAQ. V lost 1 base and J 2 bases, leaving 12 bases between the germline ends. This CDR3 has 16 amino acids. For the CDR3, the DNA is TGTGCCAGCAGCTTAGGGGCCCCGGGAGGCAATCAGCCCCAGCATTTT. Protein product: CASSLGAPGGNQPQHF.

This chain links TRBV2 with TRBJ2-5; 11 bases map to TRBD1. The CDR3 runs to 15 residues. CDR1 and CDR2 (germline): SNHLY, FYNNEI. V was pared by 5 bases and J by 5 bases, with 7 bases of the junction left unmatched. CDR3 sequence: CASSRKGQGAETQYF. CDR3 coding DNA: TGTGCCAGCAGTAGAAAAGGACAGGGGGCTGAGACCCAGTACTTC.

This clonotype was counted a few times. The chain combines TRBV27 with TRBJ1-5; D is undetermined. With 0 bases removed from V and 0 bases from J, the gap between germline ends came to 6 bases. The CDR3 covers 15 residues. The V gene's germline CDR1 is MNHEY and CDR2 SMNVEV (reference sequence). Written as DNA, the CDR3 is TGTGCCAGCAGTTTATCCCACAGTAGCAATCAGCCCCAGCATTTT. Residues: CASSLSHSSNQPQHF.

The genes are TRBV20-1 and TRBJ1-2; 7 bases are a match to TRBD1. Germline V lookup: CDR1 DFQATT, CDR2 SNEGSKA (reference sequence). This CDR3 region has 13 residues. V was pared by 6 bases and J by 7 bases, with 11 bases of the junction left unmatched. The CDR3 sequence: CSARTTGASGYTF. CDR3 DNA sequence: TGCAGTGCCAGAACTACAGGGGCAAGTGGCTACACCTTC.

This clonotype came up a few times. J is TRBJ2-3 and V is TRBV19, with TRBD1 matching 9 bases. The CDR3 runs to 16 residues. Germline V lookup: CDR1 LNHDA, CDR2 SQIVND (reference sequence). Trimming cost V 3 bases and J 1 base; bases outside gene matches: 5. As DNA, the CDR3 is TGTGCCAGTAGTATCTCCGGGGACAGGGGCACAGATACGCAGTATTTT. Translated, it gives CASSISGDRGTDTQYF. Full variable domain (missing parts from reference TRBV19 and TRBJ2-3): DGGITQSPKYLFRKEGQNVTLSCEQNLNHDAMYWYRQDPGQGLRLIYYSQIVNDFQKGDIAEGYSVSREKKESFPLTVTSAQKNPTAFYLCASSISGDRGTDTQYFGPGTRLTVL.

Ten or more counts support this clonotype. This chain links TRBV7-9 with TRBJ1-1; D is unclear. Trimming cost V 0 bases and J 5 bases, with 7 bases left between them. This CDR3 is built from 13 residues. Germline-derived CDR1 and CDR2 are SEHNR and FQNEAQ (reference sequence). The CDR3 sequence: CASSLAPETEAFF. CDR3 in DNA: TGTGCCAGCAGCTTAGCTCCGGAGACTGAAGCTTTCTTT.

The V and J genes are TRBV4-2 and TRBJ1-6, with 8 bases matching TRBD1. Trimming took 4 bases from V and 6 from J; bases not matched to a gene: 8. The CDR3 runs 16 residues. Germline loops: CDR1 LGHNA, CDR2 YNFKEQ. The CDR3 is CASSLTGTGGNSPLHF. The DNA for the CDR3 is TGTGCCAGCAGCCTAACCGGGACAGGCGGTAATTCACCCCTCCACTTT.

This clonotype was seen repeatedly, ten times or more. The V and J genes are TRBV12-3 or TRBV12-4 and TRBJ2-7, with TRBD1 matching over 7 bases. The V gene end was trimmed by 5 bases and the J gene end by 3 bases; junction bases not matched to a gene: 1. CDR3 length: 12 residues. The CDR3 loop reads CASSQGDYEQYF. As DNA, the CDR3 is TGTGCCAGCAGTCAGGGGGACTACGAGCAGTACTTC.

This clonotype was counted only a few times. The chain combines TRBV5-1 with TRBJ2-1; 10 nucleotides match TRBD1. CDR1 SGHRS and CDR2 YFSETQ come from the germline V gene. Trimming removed 6 bases from V and 7 bases from J; junction bases left unmatched: 10. This CDR3 has 15 amino acids. The CDR3 nucleotides read TGCGCCAGCACCTCGTTAGGGGACAGGGGAAATGAGCAGTTCTTC. Translated, it gives CASTSLGDRGNEQFF.

On this clonotype: This may come from a read error, since a much larger clone is one base off. The chain's CDR3 is CASSPRDGLDGNTF. The CDR3, as DNA: TGTGCCAGCAGCCCCCGGGACGGCCTGGACGGCAACACCTTC. The rearrangement joins TRBV13 to TRBJ1-2, with D possibly matching TRBD1 (5 bases). CDR3 length: 14 residues. The V and J ends lost 5 bases and 12 bases respectively, with 22 bases between them. Germline CDR1 reads PRHDT; CDR2 reads FYEKMQ (reference sequence).

This clonotype was found many times. The chain recombines TRBV30 with TRBJ1-6; D may be TRBD1 (6 bases). This CDR3 contains 14 residues. Germline V lookup: CDR1 GTSNPN, CDR2 SVGIG (reference sequence). The ends were cut back, 0 bases at V and 8 bases at J, with 11 bases in the middle. The CDR3 is CAWSVPGDYSPLHF. CDR3 sequence (DNA): TGTGCCTGGAGTGTACCAGGGGACTATTCACCCCTCCACTTT.

This clonotype was counted at least ten times. The V call is TRBV7-2, the J call TRBJ1-5; D call uncertain. Germline CDR1 is SGHTA and CDR2 is FQGNSA. This CDR3 has 16 residues. Between the trimmed V and J ends, which lost 4 bases and 2 bases, there was a span of 15 bases. In DNA, the CDR3 is TGTGCCAGCAGCTACCGGCGGGGTGTTGGCAATCAGCCCCAGCATTTT. Residues: CASSYRRGVGNQPQHF.

This clonotype was recorded a few times. This chain connects TRBV20-1 to TRBJ2-1; 10 nucleotides agree with TRBD1. The V gene's germline CDR1 is DFQATT and CDR2 SNEGSKA (reference sequence). V lost 0 bases and J lost 8; bases outside the gene matches: 22. The CDR3 spans 20 residues. CDR3 region: CSARELYWASDRGREHEQFF. CDR3 coding DNA: TGCAGTGCTAGAGAATTGTATTGGGCAAGCGACAGGGGGCGCGAACATGAGCAGTTCTTC.